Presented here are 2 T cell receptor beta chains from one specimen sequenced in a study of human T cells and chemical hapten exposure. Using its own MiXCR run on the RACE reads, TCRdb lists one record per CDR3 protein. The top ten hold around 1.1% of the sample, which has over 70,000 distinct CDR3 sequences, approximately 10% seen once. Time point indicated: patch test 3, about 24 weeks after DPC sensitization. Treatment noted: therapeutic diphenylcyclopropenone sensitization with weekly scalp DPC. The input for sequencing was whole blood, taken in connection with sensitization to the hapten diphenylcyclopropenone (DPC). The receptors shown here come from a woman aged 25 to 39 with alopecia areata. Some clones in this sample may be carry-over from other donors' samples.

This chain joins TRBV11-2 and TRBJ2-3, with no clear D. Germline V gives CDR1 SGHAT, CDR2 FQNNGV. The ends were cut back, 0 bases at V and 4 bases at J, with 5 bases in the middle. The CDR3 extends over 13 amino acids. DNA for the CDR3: TGTGCCAGCAGCTTAGAGATCCCAGATACGCAGTATTTT. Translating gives CASSLEIPDTQYF. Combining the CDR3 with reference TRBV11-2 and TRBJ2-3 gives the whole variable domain EAGVAQSPRYKIIEKRQSVAFWCNPISGHATLYWYQQILGQGPKLLIQFQNNGVVDDSQLPKDRFSAERLKGVDSTLKIQPAKLEDSAVYLCASSLEIPDTQYFGPGTRLTVL.

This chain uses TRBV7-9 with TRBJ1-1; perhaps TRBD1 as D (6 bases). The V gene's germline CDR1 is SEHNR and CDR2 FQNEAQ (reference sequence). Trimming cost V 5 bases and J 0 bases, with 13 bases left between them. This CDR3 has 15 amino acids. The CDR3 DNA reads TGTGCCAGCAGCCCCCAGGGGTCTATGAACACTGAAGCTTTCTTT. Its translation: CASSPQGSMNTEAFF.